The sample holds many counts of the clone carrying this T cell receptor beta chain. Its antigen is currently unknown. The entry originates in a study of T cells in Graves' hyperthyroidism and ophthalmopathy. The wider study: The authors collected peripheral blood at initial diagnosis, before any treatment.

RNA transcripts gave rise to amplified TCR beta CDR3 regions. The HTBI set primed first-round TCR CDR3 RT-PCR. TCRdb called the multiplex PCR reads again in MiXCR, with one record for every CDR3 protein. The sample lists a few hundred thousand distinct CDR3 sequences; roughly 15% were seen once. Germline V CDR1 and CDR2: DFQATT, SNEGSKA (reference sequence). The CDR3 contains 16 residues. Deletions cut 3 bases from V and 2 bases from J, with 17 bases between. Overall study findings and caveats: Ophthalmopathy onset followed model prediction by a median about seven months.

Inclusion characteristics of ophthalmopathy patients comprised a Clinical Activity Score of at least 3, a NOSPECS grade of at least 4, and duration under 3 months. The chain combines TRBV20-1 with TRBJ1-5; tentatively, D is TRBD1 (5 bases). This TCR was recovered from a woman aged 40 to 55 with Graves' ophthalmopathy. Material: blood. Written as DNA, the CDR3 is TGCAGTGCTAGGGTAGGGGTTAGGGTCGGCAATCAGCCCCAGCATTTT. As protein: CSARVGVRVGNQPQHF.